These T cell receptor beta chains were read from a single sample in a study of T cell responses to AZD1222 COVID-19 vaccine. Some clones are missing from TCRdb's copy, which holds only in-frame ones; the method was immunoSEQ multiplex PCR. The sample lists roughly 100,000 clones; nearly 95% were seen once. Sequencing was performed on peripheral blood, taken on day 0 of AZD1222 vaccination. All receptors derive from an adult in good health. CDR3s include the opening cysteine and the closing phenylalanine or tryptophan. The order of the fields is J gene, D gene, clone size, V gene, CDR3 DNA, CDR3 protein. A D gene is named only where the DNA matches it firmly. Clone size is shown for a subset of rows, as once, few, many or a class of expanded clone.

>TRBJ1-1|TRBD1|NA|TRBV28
TGTGCCAGCACGGGACAGGACACTGAAGCTTTCTTT
CASTGQDTEAFF
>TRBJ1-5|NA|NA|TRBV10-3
TGTGCCATCAGTGCGACAAGGACAGTCCAGCCCCAGCATTTT
CAISATRTVQPQHF
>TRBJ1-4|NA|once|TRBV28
TGTGCCAGCAGCTCGAGAGCTGAAAAACTGTTTTTT
CASSSRAEKLFF
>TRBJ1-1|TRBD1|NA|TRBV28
TGTGCCAGCTCCGAGACAGGGGCGGGCTCTGAAGCTTTCTTT
CASSETGAGSEAFF
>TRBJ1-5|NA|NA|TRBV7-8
TGTGCCAGCAGCTTACAGAGGCCAAGGGGGAATCAGCCCCAGCATTTT
CASSLQRPRGNQPQHF
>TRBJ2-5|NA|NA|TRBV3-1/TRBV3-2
TGTGCCAGCAGACCCGGGACGTACAAGGCCCAAGAGACCCAGTACTTC
CASRPGTYKAQETQYF
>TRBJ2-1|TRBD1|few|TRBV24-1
TGTGCCACGGGGACAGGGGCCTACAATGAGCAGTTCTTC
CATGTGAYNEQFF
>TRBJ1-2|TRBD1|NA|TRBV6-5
TGTGCCAGCAGCTGGACAGGGCCTGGTGGCTACACCTTC
CASSWTGPGGYTF
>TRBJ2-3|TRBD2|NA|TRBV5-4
TGTGCCAGCAGCTTGGATGGGCTAGCGGGGAGCACAGATACGCAGTATTTT
CASSLDGLAGSTDTQYF
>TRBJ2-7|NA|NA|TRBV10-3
TGTGCCACCAGCCCGGGGGAGTTTGCGGTCGAGCAGTACTTC
CATSPGEFAVEQYF
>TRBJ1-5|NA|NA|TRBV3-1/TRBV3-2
TGTGCCAGCAGCCAAGATTTCGGGATCCCTCAGCCCCAGCATTTT
CASSQDFGIPQPQHF